This entry lists 11 T cell receptor beta chains sequenced from one sample in a study of early T cells in non-severe SARS-CoV-2 infection. In TCRdb, the 5' RACE reads were re-called with MiXCR into one record per CDR3 protein. The top ten hold roughly 1.3% of the sample, which has 75,000 to 100,000 distinct CDR3 sequences, 16% seen once. The sample was whole blood. The receptors here all came from an adult who was a healthcare worker with PCR-confirmed SARS-CoV-2 infection or an uninfected control (not recorded which).

This clonotype occurred many times. The V and J genes are TRBV27 and TRBJ1-5; the match to TRBD1 covers 9 bases. The CDR3 sequence is 15 residues long. V shed 2 bases and J 7 bases; nucleotides not matched to a gene: 6. The V gene's germline CDR1 is MNHEY and CDR2 SMNVEV (reference sequence). CDR3 sequence: CASSLVGTGIQPQHF. In DNA, the CDR3 is TGTGCCAGCAGTTTAGTGGGGACAGGGATCCAGCCCCAGCATTTT.

This clonotype appeared a few times. One end of the junction does not line up with germline, which may come from a read error. The genes are TRBV7-6 and TRBJ1-3; D gene ambiguous. The CDR3 runs to 16 residues. The V gene's germline CDR1 is SGHVS and CDR2 FNYEAQ. The CDR3: CASSLGGLVSENTIYF. Here the CDR3 DNA reads TGTGCCAGCAGCTTAGGGGGTCTTGTCTCTGAAAACACCATATATTTT.

The chain combines TRBV7-9 with TRBJ1-5; D is uncertain. Trimming stripped 5 bases from V and 5 bases from J, with 13 bases between. The CDR3 contains 14 residues. Looked up from germline, CDR1 is SEHNR and CDR2 is FQNEAQ (reference sequence). DNA of the CDR3: TGTGCCAGCAGCCCTCACGGGGATCATCAGCCCCAGCATTTT. Its protein is CASSPHGDHQPQHF.

This clonotype was recorded a few times. This rearrangement joins TRBV29-1 to TRBJ1-1; tentative D call: TRBD1 (6 bases). V dropped 6 bases and J dropped 0 bases, with 11 bases sitting between them. Germline CDR1 is SQVTM and CDR2 is ANQGSEA. This CDR3 has 13 amino acids. The CDR3 loop is CSVGTNLNTEAFF. CDR3 DNA: TGCAGCGTGGGGACAAACTTGAACACTGAAGCTTTCTTT.

A few counts support this clonotype. The V and J genes are TRBV20-1 and TRBJ2-3; D may be TRBD1 or TRBD2 (5 bases each). Germline CDR1 DFQATT, CDR2 SNEGSKA (reference sequence). Trimming cost V 3 bases and J 1 base, with 14 bases left between them. This CDR3 contains 15 residues. CDR3 residues: CSASGADGRTDTQYF. As DNA, the CDR3 is TGCAGTGCTAGCGGGGCCGATGGACGCACAGATACGCAGTATTTT.

The chain has TRBV7-8 and TRBJ1-4, with 10 positions matching TRBD1. The CDR3 sequence is 15 residues long. V gave up 5 bases and J gave up 7 bases; unmatched junction bases: 7. Per germline, CDR1 SGHVS and CDR2 FQNEAQ. In DNA, the CDR3 is TGTGCCAGCAGCGACCGGGACAGGGGTGTTGAAAAACTGTTTTTT. Amino acid sequence: CASSDRDRGVEKLFF.

This clonotype has only one observation. The rearrangement links TRBV11-2 to TRBJ2-2, with D possibly TRBD2 on 6 matching bases. Trimming pared 1 base from V and 3 bases from J, leaving 9 bases between. Germline V gives CDR1 SGHAT, CDR2 FQNNGV. The CDR3 spans 15 residues. In DNA, the CDR3 is TGTGCCAGCAGCTTAGTGGGGGACTACACCGGGGAGCTGTTTTTT. It encodes CASSLVGDYTGELFF.

This clonotype was observed at least ten times. The genes are TRBV7-9 and TRBJ2-3; possibly TRBD2 for D (6 bases). CDR1 is SEHNR and CDR2 is FQNEAQ in the germline V gene (reference sequence). This CDR3 has 13 residues. V gave up 6 bases and J gave up 4 bases, with 11 bases separating them. The CDR3 DNA follows: TGTGCCAGCAGGGGACTCCCGCCAGATACGCAGTATTTT. Translation gives CASRGLPPDTQYF.

This chain connects TRBV20-1 to TRBJ2-7; a possible D gene is TRBD1 (5 bases). The CDR3 consists of 11 residues. The germline V and J ends were trimmed by 7 bases and 6 bases, with 13 bases remaining between them. Germline V gene data show CDR1 as DFQATT and CDR2 as SNEGSKA (reference sequence). The CDR3 spells CSVVGRGEQYF. The DNA of the CDR3 is TGCAGTGTTGTTGGTAGGGGCGAGCAGTACTTC.

In this sample, this clonotype turned up many times. The rearrangement uses TRBV14 and TRBJ2-2; TRBD1 agrees at 8 bases. The CDR3 extends over 15 amino acids. Trimming took 4 bases from V and 6 from J; bases not matched to a gene: 7. Germline values: CDR1 SGHDN, CDR2 FVKESK. This CDR3 is CASSPTGAFSGELFF. CDR3 coding DNA: TGTGCCAGCAGCCCGACAGGGGCTTTTTCCGGGGAGCTGTTTTTT.

Points on this clonotype: Just one base apart from a much larger clone, this may be a read error. V and J are TRBV20-1 and TRBJ1-2, with D perhaps matching TRBD1 (6 bases). This CDR3 region has 16 residues. V was cut by 8 bases and J by 0 bases, with 22 bases left in between. The germline V gene encodes CDR1 DFQATT and CDR2 SNEGSKA (reference sequence). The CDR3 DNA is TGCAGTACTCGCACCGCCCTACAGGGAGCTAACTATGGCTACACCTTC. Residues: CSTRTALQGANYGYTF.